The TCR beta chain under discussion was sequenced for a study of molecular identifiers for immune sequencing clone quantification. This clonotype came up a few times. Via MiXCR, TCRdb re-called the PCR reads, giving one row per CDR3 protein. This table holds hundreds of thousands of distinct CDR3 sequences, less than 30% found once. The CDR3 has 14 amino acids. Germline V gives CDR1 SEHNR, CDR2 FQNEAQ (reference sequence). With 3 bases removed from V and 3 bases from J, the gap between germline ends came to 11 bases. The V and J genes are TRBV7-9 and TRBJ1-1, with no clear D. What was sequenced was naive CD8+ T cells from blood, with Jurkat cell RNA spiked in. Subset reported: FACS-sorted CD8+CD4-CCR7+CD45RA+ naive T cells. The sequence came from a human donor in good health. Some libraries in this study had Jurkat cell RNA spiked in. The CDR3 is CASSFPRNYTEAFF. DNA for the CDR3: TGTGCCAGCAGCTTCCCCAGGAACTACACTGAAGCTTTCTTT.